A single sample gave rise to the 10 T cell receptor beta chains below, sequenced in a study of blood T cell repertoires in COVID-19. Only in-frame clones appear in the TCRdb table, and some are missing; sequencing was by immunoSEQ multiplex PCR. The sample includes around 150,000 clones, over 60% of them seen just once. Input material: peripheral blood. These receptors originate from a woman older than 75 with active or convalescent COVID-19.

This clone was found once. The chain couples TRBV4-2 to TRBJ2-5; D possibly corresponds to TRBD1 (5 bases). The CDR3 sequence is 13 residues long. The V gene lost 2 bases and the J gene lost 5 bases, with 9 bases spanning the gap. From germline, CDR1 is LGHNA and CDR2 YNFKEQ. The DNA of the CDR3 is TGTGCCAGCAGCCAACAGGGTTGGGAGACCCAGTACTTC. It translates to CASSQQGWETQYF.

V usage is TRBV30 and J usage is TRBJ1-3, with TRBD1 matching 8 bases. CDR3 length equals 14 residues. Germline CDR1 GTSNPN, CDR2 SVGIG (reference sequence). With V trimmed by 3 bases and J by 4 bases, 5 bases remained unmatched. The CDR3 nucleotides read TGTGCCTGGAGCCGGGGACAGGCCGGAAACACCATATATTTT. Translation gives CAWSRGQAGNTIYF. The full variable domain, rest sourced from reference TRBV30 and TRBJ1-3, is SQTIHQWPATLVQPVGSPLSLECTVEGTSNPNLYWYRQAAGRGLQLLFYSVGIGQISSEVPQNLSASRPQDRQFILSSKKLLLSDSGFYLCAWSRGQAGNTIYFGEGSWLTVV.

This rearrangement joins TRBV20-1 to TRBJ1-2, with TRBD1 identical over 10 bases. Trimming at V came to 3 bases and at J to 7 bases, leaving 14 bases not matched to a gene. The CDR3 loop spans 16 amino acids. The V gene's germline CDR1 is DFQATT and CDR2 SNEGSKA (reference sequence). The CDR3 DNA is TGCAGTGCTAGTCGGACAGGGGGTTTCCAAACGGGTGGCTACACCTTC. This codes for CSASRTGGFQTGGYTF.

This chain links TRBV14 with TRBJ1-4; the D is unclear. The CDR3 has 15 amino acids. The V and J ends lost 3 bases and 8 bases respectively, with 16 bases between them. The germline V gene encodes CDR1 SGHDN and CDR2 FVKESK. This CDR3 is CASSQREPIGEKLFF. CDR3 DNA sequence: TGTGCCAGCAGCCAGAGGGAGCCGATTGGAGAAAAACTGTTTTTT.

CDR3 DNA sequence: TGTGCCACCAGTGACCACAGACAGAACTATGGCTACACCTTC. It specifies CATSDHRQNYGYTF. The V and J genes are TRBV24-1 and TRBJ1-2, with a weak D call TRBD1 (5 bases). Germline values: CDR1 KGHDR, CDR2 SFDVKD. This CDR3 is built from 14 residues. The V gene lost 4 bases and the J gene lost 2 bases, with 10 bases spanning the gap.

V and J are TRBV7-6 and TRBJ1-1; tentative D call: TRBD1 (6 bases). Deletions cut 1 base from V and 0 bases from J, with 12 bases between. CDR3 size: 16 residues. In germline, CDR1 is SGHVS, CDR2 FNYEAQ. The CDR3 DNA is TGTGCCAGCAGCTTAGGAGGGCAGGGGATGAACACTGAAGCTTTCTTT. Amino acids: CASSLGGQGMNTEAFF.

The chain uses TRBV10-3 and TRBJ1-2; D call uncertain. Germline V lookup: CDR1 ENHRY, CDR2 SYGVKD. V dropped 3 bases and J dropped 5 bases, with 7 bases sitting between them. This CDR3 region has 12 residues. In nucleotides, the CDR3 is TGTGCCATCAGTGAACGCAGATATGGCTACACCTTC. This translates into CAISERRYGYTF.

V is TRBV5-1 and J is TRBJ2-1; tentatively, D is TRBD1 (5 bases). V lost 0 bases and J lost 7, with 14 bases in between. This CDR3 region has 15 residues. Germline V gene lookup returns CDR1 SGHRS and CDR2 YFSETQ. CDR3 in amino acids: CASSLEIGKGNEQFF. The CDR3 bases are TGCGCCAGCAGCTTGGAGATTGGGAAGGGGAATGAGCAGTTCTTC. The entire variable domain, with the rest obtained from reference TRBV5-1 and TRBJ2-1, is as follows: KAGVTQTPRYLIKTRGQQVTLSCSPISGHRSVSWYQQTPGQGLQFLFEYFSETQRNKGNFPGRFSGRQFSNSRSEMNVSTLELGDSALYLCASSLEIGKGNEQFFGPGTRLTVL.

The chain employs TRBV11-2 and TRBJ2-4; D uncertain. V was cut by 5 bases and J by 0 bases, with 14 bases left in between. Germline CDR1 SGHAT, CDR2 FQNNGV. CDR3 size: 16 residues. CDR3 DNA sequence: TGTGCCAGCAGCCCGCAGAGGTCCCTAGCCAAAAACATTCAGTACTTC. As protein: CASSPQRSLAKNIQYF.

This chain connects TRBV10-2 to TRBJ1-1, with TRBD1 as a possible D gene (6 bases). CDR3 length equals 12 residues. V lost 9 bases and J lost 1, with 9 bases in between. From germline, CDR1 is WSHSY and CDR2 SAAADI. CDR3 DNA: TGCGCCAGTCAGACAGGGAACACTGAAGCTTTCTTT. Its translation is CASQTGNTEAFF.